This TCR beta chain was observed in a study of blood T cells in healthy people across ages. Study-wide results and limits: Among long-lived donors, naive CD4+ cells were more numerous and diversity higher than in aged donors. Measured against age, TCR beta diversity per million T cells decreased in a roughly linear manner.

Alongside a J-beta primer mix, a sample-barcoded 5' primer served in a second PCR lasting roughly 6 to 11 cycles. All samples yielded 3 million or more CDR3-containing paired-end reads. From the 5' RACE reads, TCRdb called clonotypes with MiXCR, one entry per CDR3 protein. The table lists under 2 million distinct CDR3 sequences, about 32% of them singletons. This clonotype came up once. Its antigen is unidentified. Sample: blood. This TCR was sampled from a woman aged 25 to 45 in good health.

CDR3 DNA sequence: TGCGCCAGCAGTCGGGACCGATTCCCGTCAGATACGCAGTATTTT. Amino acid sequence: CASSRDRFPSDTQYF. The gene calls are TRBV5-1 and TRBJ2-3; the D gene could be TRBD1 or TRBD2 (5 bases each). Trimming pared 5 bases from V and 4 bases from J, leaving 17 bases between. The CDR3 runs 15 residues. Germline V gene data show CDR1 as SGHRS and CDR2 as YFSETQ.